Presented here are 16 T cell receptor beta chains from one specimen sequenced in a study of neurological immune-mediated disorders. Time point denoted: longitudinal time-point 3. TCRdb reprocessed the 5' RACE reads via MiXCR and lists one record per CDR3 protein. The sample lists fewer than 50,000 distinct CDR3 sequences, roughly 13% occurring once. What was sequenced was PBMCs. These receptors were obtained from a male donor with HTLV-1-associated myelopathy (HAM/TSP).

In the case of this clonotype: A clone one base away is much larger, so this may be a read error. The V call is TRBV27, the J call TRBJ2-7; the D gene could be TRBD1 or TRBD2 (5 bases each). CDR3 length: 14 residues. CDR1 and CDR2 (germline): MNHEY, SMNVEV (reference sequence). DNA of the CDR3: TGTGCCAGCAGAAAAGGGACCGATTACTACGAGCATTACTTC. Protein product: CASRKGTDYYEHYF.

Ten or more counts support this clonotype. The chain carries TRBV5-1 and TRBJ1-1; no firm D call. Trimming removed 4 bases at V and 1 base at J, with 17 bases between. The germline V gene encodes CDR1 SGHRS and CDR2 YFSETQ. This CDR3 has 16 amino acids. CDR3 protein: CASSTRQALGNTEAFF. For the CDR3, the DNA is TGCGCCAGCAGCACCCGACAAGCGCTTGGGAACACTGAAGCTTTCTTT.

This clonotype was detected ten times or more. V is TRBV29-1 and J is TRBJ2-3; a possible D gene is TRBD1 (5 bases). CDR1 and CDR2 (germline): SQVTM, ANQGSEA. The CDR3 totals 12 residues. V was clipped by 2 bases and J by 3 bases, with 6 bases between them. In DNA, the CDR3 is TGCAGCGTTGAACAGGGTACAGATACGCAGTATTTT. Translated, it gives CSVEQGTDTQYF.

This clonotype is termed medium-sized (0.01 to 0.1%). The V gene is TRBV5-1, the J gene TRBJ2-1; the match to TRBD2 covers 9 bases. The V segment lost 1 base and the J segment 8 bases; nucleotides outside the gene matches: 7. The CDR3 has 15 residues. Germline V gene lookup returns CDR1 SGHRS and CDR2 YFSETQ. CDR3 bases: TGCGCCAGCAGCTTGAGCGGGGGGCGTCTCCATGAGCAGTTCTTC. It encodes CASSLSGGRLHEQFF. The full variable domain, rest sourced from reference TRBV5-1 and TRBJ2-1, is KAGVTQTPRYLIKTRGQQVTLSCSPISGHRSVSWYQQTPGQGLQFLFEYFSETQRNKGNFPGRFSGRQFSNSRSEMNVSTLELGDSALYLCASSLSGGRLHEQFFGPGTRLTVL.

This clonotype was seen at least ten times. V and J are TRBV9 and TRBJ1-3, with 7 positions matching TRBD1. Trimming cost V 3 bases and J 4 bases; bases outside gene matches: 7. The germline gives CDR1 SGDLS, CDR2 YYNGEE. This CDR3 is 15 amino acids long. The CDR3 reads CASSARDSLGNTIYF. CDR3 coding DNA: TGTGCCAGCAGCGCCCGGGACAGCCTCGGAAACACCATATATTTT.

By share, this clonotype counts as medium-sized (0.01 to 0.1%). This rearrangement joins TRBV5-6 to TRBJ1-5; TRBD1 is a possible D gene (5 bases). Germline CDR1 SGHDT, CDR2 YYEEEE. Trimming took 5 bases from V and 3 from J, leaving 15 bases between them. The CDR3 spans 15 residues. CDR3 coding DNA: TGTGCCAGCAGTCCCGGGACCTCGGCCAATCAGCCCCAGCATTTT. This sequence encodes CASSPGTSANQPQHF.

This clonotype appeared many times. The chain has TRBV7-2 and TRBJ2-3; 9 nucleotides match TRBD1. This CDR3 is built from 19 residues. The trim removed 3 bases at V and 6 bases at J, leaving 19 bases unmatched. The germline V gene encodes CDR1 SGHTA and CDR2 FQGNSA. CDR3 nucleotides: TGTGCCAGCAGCTTTCGCTTCAGGAGGACAGGGGAAGGCGCGGATACGCAGTATTTT. Translation gives CASSFRFRRTGEGADTQYF. The variable domain in full, with the rest retrieved from reference TRBV7-2 and TRBJ2-3, is GAGVSQSPSNKVTEKGKDVELRCDPISGHTALYWYRQSLGQGLEFLIYFQGNSAPDKSGLPSDRFSAERTGGSVSTLTIQRTQQEDSAVYLCASSFRFRRTGEGADTQYFGPGTRLTVL.

In its sample, this clonotype was seen many times. The chain joins TRBV12-3 or TRBV12-4 to TRBJ2-5; possible D gene TRBD1, 6 bases. CDR3 size: 15 residues. The V end lost 6 bases, the J end lost 2 bases, and 16 bases lay between the germline ends. This CDR3 reads CASRYRDNPQETQYF. In DNA form, the CDR3 reads TGTGCCAGCAGGTACCGGGACAATCCTCAAGAGACCCAGTACTTC.

This clonotype was observed a few times. The V call is TRBV7-8, the J call TRBJ1-4, with TRBD1 matching over 7 bases. This CDR3 is 17 amino acids long. After removal of 1 base from V and 3 bases from J, the junction contained 8 bases not matched to a gene. Germline V gene sequence: CDR1 SGHVS, CDR2 FQNEAQ. CDR3 in amino acids: CASSLGDRQGANEKLFF. The CDR3 region has the DNA TGTGCCAGCAGCTTAGGAGACCGACAGGGAGCTAATGAAAAACTGTTTTTT.

The rearrangement links TRBV19 to TRBJ1-1; 7 bases are a match to TRBD1. J gave up 4 bases and V 8 bases, and 10 bases lay outside the gene matches. Germline V gene lookup returns CDR1 LNHDA and CDR2 SQIVND (reference sequence). This CDR3 is built from 14 residues. The CDR3 spells CASDMFSGGTEAFF. As DNA, the CDR3 is TGTGCCAGTGACATGTTTTCAGGGGGCACTGAAGCTTTCTTT.

This clonotype was counted ten times or more. The CDR3 reads CASSATGANNQPQHF. DNA for the CDR3: TGCGCCAGCAGCGCCACCGGGGCGAACAATCAGCCCCAGCATTTT. The chain recombines TRBV5-1 with TRBJ1-5; TRBD1 is a possible D gene (5 bases). CDR1 and CDR2 from the germline V gene are SGHRS and YFSETQ. This CDR3 comprises 15 residues. Trimming took 4 bases from V and 3 from J, leaving 14 bases between them.

The rearrangement links TRBV28 to TRBJ2-3; the D call may be TRBD1 or TRBD2 (6 bases each). The V gene's germline CDR1 is MDHEN and CDR2 SYDVKM. The CDR3 is made up of 14 amino acids. Trimming took 10 bases from V and 1 from J, leaving 15 bases between them. Here the CDR3 reads CATGGRHRTDTQYF. DNA for the CDR3: TGTGCCACCGGGGGCAGGCATCGCACAGATACGCAGTATTTT.

This clonotype was counted at least ten times. V and J are TRBV5-1 and TRBJ2-1; 8 bases are shared with TRBD2. The CDR3 runs 17 residues. The V gene end was trimmed by 0 bases and the J gene end by 0 bases; junction bases not matched to a gene: 5. Germline CDR1 reads SGHRS; CDR2 reads YFSETQ. CDR3 in amino acids: CASSLVGGGRSYNEQFF. As DNA, the CDR3 is TGCGCCAGCAGCTTGGTCGGGGGGGGCCGCTCCTACAATGAGCAGTTCTTC.

This clonotype was seen a handful of times. The chain carries TRBV5-1 and TRBJ2-2, with D possibly TRBD1 on 6 matching bases. From germline, CDR1 is SGHRS and CDR2 YFSETQ. The CDR3 has 16 amino acids. With 4 bases removed from V and 6 bases from J, the gap between germline ends came to 19 bases. CDR3 nucleotide sequence: TGCGCCAGCAGCGCGACAGGTCTCCCAAACCCCGGGGAGCTGTTTTTT. Translation: CASSATGLPNPGELFF.

CDR3 amino acids: CASSHDQGTQYF. The CDR3 DNA sequence: TGCGCCAGCAGTCATGACCAAGGTACCCAGTACTTC. This chain joins TRBV5-1 and TRBJ2-5; D ambiguous. The CDR3 consists of 12 residues. The V end was cut by 5 bases, the J end by 8 bases, with 13 bases between. Germline assignment: CDR1 SGHRS and CDR2 YFSETQ.

There are many counts of this clonotype. The chain employs TRBV5-5 and TRBJ1-2; 7 positions match TRBD1. The CDR3 contains 12 residues. In germline, CDR1 is SGHKS, CDR2 YYEKEE (reference sequence). J gave up 7 bases and V 3 bases, and 3 bases lay outside the gene matches. As DNA, the CDR3 is TGTGCCAGCAGCTCGACAGGGTCTGGCTACACCTTC. Protein sequence: CASSSTGSGYTF.